These 12 T cell receptor beta chains were all obtained from the same sample, sequenced in a study of CXCR3-negative and CXCR3-positive naive CD8 T cells. UMI-tagged TRB cDNA libraries were built via 5' RACE. TCRdb processed the 5' RACE reads again and assigns one entry to each CDR3 protein, with no DNA. The sample's table shows tens of thousands of distinct CDR3 sequences. The sequenced sample consisted of memory CD8+ T cells from blood. Receptor source: a human donor in good health. Some clones in this sample may be carry-over from other donors' samples.

This chain joins TRBV12-3 or TRBV12-4 and TRBJ2-3; TCRdb names TRBD1, which stays unverified in the absence of DNA. This CDR3 is 15 amino acids long. CDR3 loop: CASSFDRVGTDTQYF.

This clonotype is labeled medium-sized (0.01 to 0.1%) based on frequency. The chain recombines TRBV2 with TRBJ1-1; TCRdb outputs TRBD1, but without DNA this stays unchecked. In germline, CDR1 is SNHLY, CDR2 FYNNEI. The CDR3 extends over 14 amino acids. The CDR3 sequence: CASSEAVGGTEAFF.

The chain recombines TRBV28 with TRBJ2-2; checking the TCRdb D call of TRBD1 is not possible without DNA. The CDR3 length is 16 residues. CDR1 and CDR2 (germline): MDHEN, SYDVKM. Here the CDR3 reads CASSLSDSRNTGELFF.

The chain joins TRBV7-9 to TRBJ1-1; TCRdb's D call, TRBD1, is unchecked because there is no DNA. There are 17 residues in the CDR3. From germline, CDR1 is SEHNR and CDR2 FQNEAQ (reference sequence). CDR3 in amino acids: CASSASSLGQYNTEAFF. Looking up the rest from reference TRBV7-9 and TRBJ1-1 gives the full variable domain: DTGVSQNPRHKITKRGQNVTFRCDPISEHNRLYWYRQTLGQGPEFLTYFQNEAQLEKSRLLSDRFSAERPKGSFSTLEIQRTEQGDSAMYLCASSASSLGQYNTEAFFGQGTRLTVV.

The CDR3 region is CSVLEGLEQFF. The chain joins TRBV29-1 to TRBJ2-1; TCRdb returns TRBD2, unconfirmable since there is no DNA. Germline CDR1 reads SQVTM; CDR2 reads ANQGSEA. CDR3 length: 11 amino acids.

This chain connects TRBV20-1 to TRBJ2-7. Looked up from germline, CDR1 is DFQATT and CDR2 is SNEGSKA (reference sequence). CDR3 length equals 12 residues. This CDR3 reads CSATDIPFEQYF.

This sequence joins TRBV6-2 or TRBV6-3 and TRBJ2-3. Germline V gene lookup returns CDR1 MNHEY and CDR2 SVGEGT. The CDR3 length is 14 residues. The CDR3 reads CASSLLELEDTQYF.

V and J are TRBV29-1 and TRBJ2-2; TCRdb reports TRBD2, a call that lacks DNA to check it against. The germline V gene has CDR1 SQVTM and CDR2 ANQGSEA. The CDR3 has 12 residues. CDR3 sequence: CSATSGTGELFF.

The chain has TRBV29-1 and TRBJ1-1; TCRdb's D gene call, TRBD1, goes unchecked for lack of DNA. There are 13 residues in the CDR3. Looked up from germline, CDR1 is SQVTM and CDR2 is ANQGSEA. The chain's CDR3 is CSVVRDNLPEAFF.

The rearrangement uses TRBV4-2 and TRBJ2-1; TCRdb returns TRBD2, unconfirmable since there is no DNA. The CDR3 contains 16 residues. Germline assignment: CDR1 LGHNA and CDR2 YNFKEQ. CDR3 in amino acids: CASNLEGGGGYNEQFF.

The chain uses TRBV15 and TRBJ2-3; TCRdb's D call, TRBD1, is unchecked because there is no DNA. This CDR3 is built from 14 residues. Germline loops: CDR1 LNHNV, CDR2 YYDKDF (reference sequence). The CDR3 spells CATSLQGGTDTQYF. Supplemented by reference TRBV15 and TRBJ2-3, the full variable domain reads DAMVIQNPRYQVTQFGKPVTLSCSQTLNHNVMYWYQQKSSQAPKLLFHYYDKDFNNEADTPDNFQSRRPNTSFCFLDIRSPGLGDTAMYLCATSLQGGTDTQYFGPGTRLTVL.

The genes are TRBV9 and TRBJ2-3. The germline V gene encodes CDR1 SGDLS and CDR2 YYNGEE. This CDR3 contains 15 residues. The CDR3 here is CASSVAVGRADTQYF. Combining the CDR3 with reference TRBV9 and TRBJ2-3 gives the whole variable domain DSGVTQTPKHLITATGQRVTLRCSPRSGDLSVYWYQQSLDQGLQFLIQYYNGEERAKGNILERFSAQQFPDLHSELNLSSLELGDSALYFCASSVAVGRADTQYFGPGTRLTVL.